This is a list of T cell receptor beta chains from one sample in a study of blood T cells in healthy people across ages. Using its own MiXCR run on the 5' RACE reads, TCRdb lists one record per CDR3 protein. The data show approximately 800,000 distinct CDR3 sequences, with around 36% seen just once and under 15% held by the top ten. What was sequenced was blood. These receptor sequences come from a man younger than 35 in good health. Each CDR3 is given with its conserved first and last residue. A D gene is named only where the DNA matches it firmly. Expanded clones get a size class; other rows say once, few or many, or leave the size out.

NA,TRBD1,TRBJ2-7,TRBV20-1,TGCAGTGCTAGTGGACAGGGGGCCGAGCAGTACTTC,CSASGQGAEQYF
NA,NA,TRBJ2-3,TRBV11-2,TGTGCCAGCAGCTCCTCCGTCGGGGGCCCCCTGGATGCGCAGTATTTT,CASSSSVGGPLDAQYF
NA,TRBD1,TRBJ2-1,TRBV6-1,TGTGCCAGCAGTCAGACAGGGACCCCTTACAATGAGCAGTTCTTC,CASSQTGTPYNEQFF
many,NA,TRBJ2-3,TRBV4-3,TGCGCCAGCAGCCAAGATACCGAGGATACGCAGTATTTT,CASSQDTEDTQYF
NA,NA,TRBJ1-4,TRBV6-1,TGTGCCAGCAGTGAGACTCGGGCGGTAGATGAAAAACTGTTTTTT,CASSETRAVDEKLFF
many,NA,TRBJ1-2,TRBV12-3/TRBV12-4,TGTGCCAGCAGTTTGAGTGCTGGCGGCTACACCTTC,CASSLSAGGYTF
NA,NA,TRBJ2-3,TRBV21-1,TGTGCCAGCAGCAAGGCCAGGGAAACCACAGATACGCAGTCTTTT,CASSKARETTDTQSF
few,NA,TRBJ1-5,TRBV19,TGTGCCAGTAATAATTTTGGACAAACCTATAGCAATCAGCCCCAGCATTTT,CASNNFGQTYSNQPQHF
few,NA,TRBJ2-7,TRBV2,TGTGCCAGCAGTGAAGCGCCGAGGTACGAGCAGTACTTC,CASSEAPRYEQYF
NA,NA,TRBJ1-1,TRBV14,TGTGCCAGCAGCCTACAACAGGTTTTGAACACTGAAGCTTTCTTT,CASSLQQVLNTEAFF
NA,NA,TRBJ2-1,TRBV7-9,TGTGCCAGCAGCCCGTTTTGGTCGGGCTCCTACAATGAGCAGTTCTTC,CASSPFWSGSYNEQFF
NA,NA,TRBJ2-7,TRBV6-1,TGTGCCAGCAGGCCGACAGGGTTTTGGGAGGCCCAGTACTTC,CASRPTGFWEAQYF
NA,NA,TRBJ1-1,TRBV20-1,TGCAGTGCTAGAGCTAGACATCTTATGAACACTGAAGCTTTCTTT,CSARARHLMNTEAFF
NA,NA,TRBJ1-5,TRBV29-1,TGCAGCGTTGAGACCGGGGGCAATCAGCCCCAGCATTTT,CSVETGGNQPQHF
NA,TRBD2,TRBJ2-3,TRBV3-1,TGTGCCAGCAGCCTCCGCCAGGGACTAGCGGGGAAAGATACGCAGTATTTT,CASSLRQGLAGKDTQYF
many,NA,TRBJ1-2,TRBV10-2,TGCGCCAGCAGTGAGTCAACGGGTCTTTATGGCTACACCTTC,CASSESTGLYGYTF